The T cell receptor (beta chain) described here comes from a study of graft-versus-host responses after intestinal transplantation. Study-wide context: Recipients got multivisceral, liver-intestinal, or isolated intestinal transplants. Each recipient received anti-thymocyte globulin induction, then tacrolimus and steroids for about 3 years.

Of note for this clone: The target antigen is unknown.

Overall study findings and caveats: High graft-versus-host to host-versus-graft clonal ratios were found in allografts of patients who had graft-donor T cell macrochimerism. Recipient marrow held GvH clones, some first seen in ileum or blood.

Germline lookup yields CDR1 SGHRS and CDR2 YFSETQ. CDR3 length equals 16 residues. Trimming cost V 1 base and J 4 bases; bases outside gene matches: 7. Assay: immunoSEQ multiplex PCR; the TCRdb copy retains only in-frame clones and omits some. The profile shows roughly 89,000 clones, 92% of them singletons. The rearrangement links TRBV5-1 to TRBJ2-2; 7 bases match TRBD2. The sample in question was unstimulated CD4+ T cells sorted from spleen or lymph node cells, obtained before intestinal transplant. The clonotype originates from a human donor who received an intestinal transplant. The CDR3 sequence is CASSLRASGTTGELFF. CDR3 in DNA: TGCGCCAGCAGCTTGAGGGCTAGCGGAACCACCGGGGAGCTGTTTTTT.